What follows are 14 T cell receptor beta chains derived from one specimen sequenced in a study of Graves' ophthalmopathy and Graves' hyperthyroidism. CDR3 regions of TCR beta were amplified from RNA transcripts. An initial RT-PCR round employing HTBI primers preceded a second-round multiplex PCR. TCRdb used MiXCR to reprocess the multiplex PCR reads, holding one entry per CDR3 protein. Among fewer than 400,000 distinct CDR3 sequences listed, around 19% were seen once. Sequenced sample: peripheral blood. The receptors were gathered from a woman under 30 with Graves' ophthalmopathy.

This clonotype was seen only a few times. The V gene is TRBV11-3, the J gene TRBJ2-3; D possibly corresponds to TRBD2 (5 bases). V lost 5 bases, J lost 3 bases, and 12 bases lay in between. The CDR3 length is 14 residues. CDR1 and CDR2 from the germline V gene are SGHNT and YENEEA. The CDR3 loop is CASSRTRGTDTQYF. The CDR3 region has the DNA TGTGCCAGCAGCCGAACTAGAGGTACAGATACGCAGTATTTT.

This clonotype was counted many times. This sequence joins TRBV29-1 and TRBJ1-3, with D possibly being TRBD1 (6 bases). Germline V gene data show CDR1 as SQVTM and CDR2 as ANQGSEA. V was pared by 5 bases and J by 0 bases, with 14 bases between. This CDR3 has 15 residues. The chain's CDR3 is CSVQTTGPSGNTIYF. In DNA form, the CDR3 reads TGCAGCGTTCAGACCACAGGGCCCTCTGGAAACACCATATATTTT. Looking up the rest from reference TRBV29-1 and TRBJ1-3 gives the full variable domain: SAVISQKPSRDICQRGTSLTIQCQVDSQVTMMFWYRQQPGQSLTLIATANQGSEATYESGFVIDKFPISRPNLTFSTLTVSNMSPEDSSIYLCSVQTTGPSGNTIYFGEGSWLTVV.

The chain carries TRBV7-9 and TRBJ1-1; D is unresolved. Germline loops: CDR1 SEHNR, CDR2 FQNEAQ (reference sequence). Trimming took 6 bases from V and 3 from J, leaving 8 bases between them. The CDR3 runs 12 residues. The CDR3 is CASRPPDTEAFF. The CDR3 coding sequence is TGTGCCAGCAGACCCCCGGACACTGAAGCTTTCTTT.

This clonotype was seen ten or more times. The chain employs TRBV24-1 and TRBJ2-5; D ambiguous. The V gene lost 2 bases and the J gene lost 5 bases, with 11 bases spanning the gap. This CDR3 contains 14 residues. CDR1 and CDR2 from the germline V gene are KGHDR and SFDVKD. The CDR3 loop is CATSDSVSAETQYF. In DNA form, the CDR3 reads TGTGCCACCAGTGATTCGGTCTCGGCGGAGACCCAGTACTTC.

The sample holds many counts of this clonotype. This chain connects TRBV12-3 or TRBV12-4 to TRBJ1-6; 10 nucleotides align to TRBD1. CDR3 length: 14 amino acids. J lost 18 bases, V lost 5 bases, and 13 bases had no gene match. CDR3 bases: TGTGCCAGCAGTAACGACAGGGGGCTCCCCCGGCCCCACTTT. Encoded protein: CASSNDRGLPRPHF.

This chain uses TRBV5-1 with TRBJ1-1, with D perhaps matching TRBD1 (6 bases). The ends were cut back, 0 bases at V and 0 bases at J, with 15 bases in the middle. The V gene's germline CDR1 is SGHRS and CDR2 YFSETQ. The CDR3 contains 17 residues. CDR3 loop: CASSLAAGTQMNTEAFF. The CDR3 DNA reads as TGCGCCAGCAGCTTGGCCGCCGGGACACAAATGAACACTGAAGCTTTCTTT.

This clonotype was observed many times. J is TRBJ1-2 and V is TRBV30; unclear D gene. The ends were cut back, 2 bases at V and 7 bases at J, with 11 bases in the middle. CDR3 length equals 12 residues. Germline V gene lookup returns CDR1 GTSNPN and CDR2 SVGIG (reference sequence). CDR3 DNA sequence: TGTGCCTGGAGTAATAATAAGGGTGGCTACACCTTC. Amino acids: CAWSNNKGGYTF.

A few counts support this clonotype. The chain employs TRBV3-1 and TRBJ1-6; 10 bases map to TRBD1. V shed 7 bases, J shed 10 bases, and the junction held 4 bases outside the gene matches. This CDR3 comprises 13 residues. Germline values: CDR1 LGHDT, CDR2 YNNKEL (reference sequence). DNA for the CDR3: TGTGCCAGCACCTGGACAGGGGGATCACCCCTCCACTTT. Protein: CASTWTGGSPLHF.

This clonotype was detected many times. This chain uses TRBV28 with TRBJ2-7, with D uncertain. Germline CDR1 is MDHEN and CDR2 is SYDVKM. The V end was cut by 4 bases, the J end by 4 bases, with 11 bases between. This CDR3 comprises 13 residues. The CDR3 loop reads CASSSGFDYEQYF. The CDR3 DNA is TGTGCCAGCAGTTCCGGGTTTGATTACGAGCAGTACTTC.

V is TRBV6-2 or TRBV6-3 and J is TRBJ2-7; possible D gene TRBD1, 7 bases. CDR3 length: 15 residues. Germline assignment: CDR1 MNHEY and CDR2 SVGEGT. Trimming removed 0 bases at V and 5 bases at J, with 14 bases between. The chain's CDR3 is CASSYSTQGGHEQYF. As DNA, the CDR3 is TGTGCCAGCAGTTACTCAACGCAGGGGGGCCACGAGCAGTACTTC.

The rearrangement uses TRBV29-1 and TRBJ1-3; D remains unclear. Germline assignment: CDR1 SQVTM and CDR2 ANQGSEA. The CDR3 consists of 13 residues. V lost 3 bases to trimming and J lost 2 bases, with 8 bases between them. The CDR3: CSVDSETGNTIYF. The DNA for the CDR3 is TGCAGCGTTGACTCCGAAACTGGAAACACCATATATTTT.

Many counts were recorded for this clonotype. This rearrangement joins TRBV6-1 to TRBJ1-5; D may be TRBD1 (5 bases). This CDR3 spans 14 amino acids. With 7 bases removed from V and 0 bases from J, the gap between germline ends came to 10 bases. Germline CDR1 MNHNS, CDR2 SASEGT. The DNA of the CDR3 is TGTGCCAGCATTGGACAATATAGCAATCAGCCCCAGCATTTT. Translation gives CASIGQYSNQPQHF.

This clonotype has a count of ten or more. V gene TRBV27 combines with J gene TRBJ2-2, with 9 bases fitting TRBD1. The ends lost 2 bases at V and 8 bases at J; junction bases unmatched: 9. Germline lookup yields CDR1 MNHEY and CDR2 SMNVEV (reference sequence). This CDR3 spans 16 amino acids. The CDR3 nucleotides read TGTGCCAGCAGTTTAAGGACAGGGGCGGCTTCGGGGGAGCTGTTTTTT. It codes for CASSLRTGAASGELFF.

At least ten counts were recorded for this clonotype. The chain links TRBV20-1 to TRBJ2-5; D unclear. Germline V gene data show CDR1 as DFQATT and CDR2 as SNEGSKA (reference sequence). CDR3 size: 11 residues. V lost 5 bases and J lost 5, with 9 bases in between. CDR3 in amino acids: CSARSAETQYF. CDR3 nucleotide sequence: TGCAGTGCTCGCTCCGCGGAGACCCAGTACTTC.